The clone carrying this TCR beta chain was seen a few times. The antigen is undetermined. Distinct nucleotide sequences in the sample also encode this CDR3. Sequenced material consisted of expressed TCRB transcripts (all of the isolated RNA was reverse transcribed). TCRdb's table, derived via immunoSEQ multiplex PCR, lists solely in-frame clones and lacks some. The sample consists of about 160,000 clones, roughly 9% of them appearing once. Germline CDR1 is KGHSH and CDR2 is LQKENI. This CDR3 contains 14 residues. Trimming removed 2 bases at V and 0 bases at J, with 7 bases between. Sorting gave populations that all exceeded 98% purity. The sample originates from a study of beta chain features in type 1 diabetes. The wider study: All samples yielded 100 million to 140 million examined sorted cells. Study outcomes and limitations: TCRB CDR3s were moderately but significantly shorter in Type 1 diabetes patients in all four CD4+ subsets.

This chain connects TRBV18 to TRBJ1-1; D gene ambiguous. The sequenced sample was central memory CD4+ T cells from blood. This TCR was sampled from a woman aged 30 to 39 with type 1 diabetes. The CDR3 sequence is CASSPGQMNTEAFF. Here the CDR3 DNA reads TGTGCCAGCTCACCAGGGCAAATGAACACTGAAGCTTTCTTT.